Presented here are 3 T cell receptor beta chains from one specimen sequenced in a study of blood T cell repertoires in COVID-19. Clones were read by immunoSEQ multiplex PCR, and TCRdb kept only the in-frame ones, dropping some. The data contain about 170,000 clones, around four fifths of them singletons. Sequencing was performed on peripheral blood. These receptors all stem from a woman of 80 years or more with COVID-19, enrolled during active disease.

The V gene is TRBV2, the J gene TRBJ2-7; TRBD1 matches at 8 bases. The CDR3 has 16 amino acids. Germline values: CDR1 SNHLY, CDR2 FYNNEI. Trimming cost V 6 bases and J 2 bases; bases outside gene matches: 12. CDR3 DNA: TGTGCCAGCAGGGCCAGTGGGACAGGTGTTCCCTACGAGCAGTACTTC. It codes for CASRASGTGVPYEQYF.

The rearrangement links TRBV5-5 to TRBJ1-1; D is unresolved. Germline V CDR1 and CDR2: SGHKS, YYEKEE (reference sequence). V gave up 4 bases and J gave up 1 base, with 5 bases separating them. This CDR3 has 12 residues. The DNA of the CDR3 is TGTGCCAGCAGCCACTGGAACACTGAAGCTTTCTTT. It codes for CASSHWNTEAFF.

A word on this clone: One end of the junction does not line up with germline, which may come from a read error. The genes are TRBV5-6 and TRBJ2-2, with a weak D call TRBD2 (7 bases). The CDR3 is 18 residues long. Germline CDR1 SGHDT, CDR2 YYEEEE. Here the CDR3 reads CASSLGVGQGRENRGAVF. DNA of the CDR3: TGTGCCAGCAGCTTAGGCGTTGGCCAGGGGAGGGAAAACCGGGGAGCTGTTTTT.